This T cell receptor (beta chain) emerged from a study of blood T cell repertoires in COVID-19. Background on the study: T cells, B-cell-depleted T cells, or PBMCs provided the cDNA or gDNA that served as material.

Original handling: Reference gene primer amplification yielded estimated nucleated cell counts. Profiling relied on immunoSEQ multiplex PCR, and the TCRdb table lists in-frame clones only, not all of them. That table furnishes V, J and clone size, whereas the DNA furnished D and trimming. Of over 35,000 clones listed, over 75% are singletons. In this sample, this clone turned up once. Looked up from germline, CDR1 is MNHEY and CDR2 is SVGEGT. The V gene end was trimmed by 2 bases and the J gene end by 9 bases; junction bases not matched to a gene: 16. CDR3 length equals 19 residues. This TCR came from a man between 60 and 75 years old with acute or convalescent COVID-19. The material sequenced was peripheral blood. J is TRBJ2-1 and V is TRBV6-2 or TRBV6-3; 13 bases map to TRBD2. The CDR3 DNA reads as TGTGCCAGCAGTTACGACCGGACTAGCGGGAGATTTTACCTGGGTGAGCAGTTCTTC. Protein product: CASSYDRTSGRFYLGEQFF.